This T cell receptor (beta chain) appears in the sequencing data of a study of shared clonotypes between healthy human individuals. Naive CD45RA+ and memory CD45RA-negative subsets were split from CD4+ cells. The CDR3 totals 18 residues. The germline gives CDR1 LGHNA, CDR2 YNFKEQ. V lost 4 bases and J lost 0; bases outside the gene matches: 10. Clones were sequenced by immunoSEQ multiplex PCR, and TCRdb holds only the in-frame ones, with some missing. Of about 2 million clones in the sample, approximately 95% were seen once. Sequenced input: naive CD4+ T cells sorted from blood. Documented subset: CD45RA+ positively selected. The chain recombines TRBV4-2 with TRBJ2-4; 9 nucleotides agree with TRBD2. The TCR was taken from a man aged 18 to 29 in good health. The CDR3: CASSPGTSYLLAKNIQYF. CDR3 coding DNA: TGTGCCAGCAGCCCCGGGACTAGCTACCTTCTAGCCAAAAACATTCAGTACTTC.